One sample yielded the 30 T cell receptor beta chains listed below, sequenced in a study of blood T cell repertoires in COVID-19. Assay: immunoSEQ multiplex PCR; the TCRdb copy retains only in-frame clones and omits some. The sample holds roughly 290,000 clones; around nine tenths are singletons and the top ten take approximately 13%. The sequencing input was peripheral blood. These receptors all stem from a woman aged 55-69 years with acute or convalescent COVID-19.

The table lists this clone with a few counts. The gene calls are TRBV7-2 and TRBJ2-3; D ambiguous. This CDR3 has 14 amino acids. V lost 3 bases and J lost 4, with 11 bases in between. Germline V gives CDR1 SGHTA, CDR2 FQGNSA. CDR3 in amino acids: CASSFSTAADTQYF. The CDR3 DNA reads as TGTGCCAGCAGCTTCTCCACCGCGGCAGATACGCAGTATTTT.

The rearrangement links TRBV9 to TRBJ2-1; weak D call: TRBD2 (6 bases). The CDR3 contains 12 residues. Looked up from germline, CDR1 is SGDLS and CDR2 is YYNGEE. V was shortened by 3 bases and J by 8 bases, with 9 bases between the two germline ends. The CDR3 spells CASSAREYEQFF. Here the CDR3 DNA reads TGTGCCAGCAGCGCCCGGGAGTATGAGCAGTTCTTC.

The V call is TRBV5-1, the J call TRBJ1-5, with a tentative D call TRBD1 (6 bases). The V end lost 0 bases, the J end lost 9 bases, and 16 bases lay between the germline ends. Germline-derived CDR1 and CDR2 are SGHRS and YFSETQ. This CDR3 comprises 15 residues. The CDR3 DNA is TGCGCCAGCAGCTTGGATACGGGGGGCGGGAGGCCCCAGCATTTT. Translation gives CASSLDTGGGRPQHF.

This rearrangement joins TRBV13 to TRBJ1-1; D is unclear. The CDR3 extends over 12 amino acids. V lost 5 bases and J lost 7, with 11 bases in between. The germline V gene encodes CDR1 PRHDT and CDR2 FYEKMQ (reference sequence). Here the CDR3 reads CASSSQAVEAFF. CDR3 nucleotides: TGTGCCAGCAGCAGCCAGGCCGTTGAAGCTTTCTTT.

This chain uses TRBV9 with TRBJ2-1, with 13 bases fitting TRBD2. CDR1 and CDR2 from the germline V gene are SGDLS and YYNGEE. The V segment lost 0 bases and the J segment 7 bases; nucleotides outside the gene matches: 10. The CDR3 length is 18 residues. In nucleotides, the CDR3 is TGTGCCAGCAGCGTAGAACTACGGACTAGCGGGAGTGGGAATGAGCAGTTCTTC. Its translation is CASSVELRTSGSGNEQFF.

The chain has TRBV23-1 and TRBJ2-3; D is unresolved. TRBV23-1 is known as an ORF, though its function is uncertain. Trimming left V 4 bases short and J 4 bases short, with 6 bases between. The CDR3 length is 12 residues. DNA for the CDR3: TGCGCCAGCAGTCGACACCCAGATACGCAGTATTTT. Protein: CASSRHPDTQYF.

V is TRBV5-1 and J is TRBJ2-2; D is possibly TRBD1 (6 bases). V lost 3 bases and J lost 1, with 10 bases in between. CDR1 is SGHRS and CDR2 is YFSETQ in the germline V gene. This CDR3 region has 15 residues. CDR3 in amino acids: CASSSGQQNTGELFF. CDR3 bases: TGCGCCAGCAGCTCCGGACAGCAGAACACCGGGGAGCTGTTTTTT.

This clone was found once. V usage is TRBV7-9 and J usage is TRBJ1-4, with 8 nucleotides matching TRBD1. Germline V gene data show CDR1 as SEHNR and CDR2 as FQNEAQ (reference sequence). The length of the CDR3 is 14 residues. V shed 5 bases, J shed 6 bases, and the junction held 5 bases outside the gene matches. This chain's CDR3 is CASSNRGSDEKLFF. The CDR3 DNA follows: TGTGCCAGCAGCAACAGGGGGTCGGATGAAAAACTGTTTTTT.

This clone occurred a few times. The chain is built from TRBV7-2 and TRBJ1-4; possibly TRBD1 for D (5 bases). CDR1 and CDR2 from the germline V gene are SGHTA and FQGNSA. The CDR3 totals 13 residues. Trimming took off 5 bases at V and 8 bases at J, with 12 bases between the two ends. DNA for the CDR3: TGTGCCAGCAGCAGACAGACTGGGGAAAAACTGTTTTTT. It codes for CASSRQTGEKLFF.

This sequence joins TRBV7-2 and TRBJ2-7; D perhaps matches TRBD1 (6 bases). The CDR3 runs 15 residues. V lost 5 bases to trimming and J lost 3 bases, with 17 bases between them. Per the germline V gene, CDR1 is SGHTA and CDR2 is FQGNSA. The CDR3 nucleotides read TGTGCCAGCAGCCATCAGACAGGTGGGATCTACGAGCAGTACTTC. This codes for CASSHQTGGIYEQYF. Together with reference TRBV7-2 and TRBJ2-7, the CDR3 gives the full variable domain: GAGVSQSPSNKVTEKGKDVELRCDPISGHTALYWYRQSLGQGLEFLIYFQGNSAPDKSGLPSDRFSAERTGGSVSTLTIQRTQQEDSAVYLCASSHQTGGIYEQYFGPGTRLTVT.

This CDR3 reads CASTTTTGMGTGELFF. The CDR3 coding sequence is TGTGCCAGCACTACTACAACAGGGATGGGAACCGGGGAGCTGTTTTTT. The chain recombines TRBV11-3 with TRBJ2-2; maybe TRBD1 (6 bases). This CDR3 has 16 amino acids. V shed 7 bases and J shed 5 bases, with 20 bases lying between them. Germline lookup yields CDR1 SGHNT and CDR2 YENEEA.

The chain combines TRBV18 with TRBJ1-1, with a weak D call TRBD1 (5 bases). There are 14 residues in the CDR3. The ends were cut back, 0 bases at V and 5 bases at J, with 10 bases in the middle. Germline V gene lookup returns CDR1 KGHSH and CDR2 LQKENI. The CDR3 bases are TGTGCCAGCTCACCACCGTCAGGGAGGACTGAAGCTTTCTTT. The encoded protein is CASSPPSGRTEAFF.

The CDR3 is CASSLGTGTSYEQYF. CDR3 coding DNA: TGTGCCAGTAGTCTCGGTACCGGGACTAGCTACGAGCAGTACTTC. The V gene is TRBV19, the J gene TRBJ2-7; 8 nucleotides align to TRBD2. The V gene end was trimmed by 5 bases and the J gene end by 3 bases; junction bases not matched to a gene: 9. The CDR3 loop spans 15 amino acids. The V gene's germline CDR1 is LNHDA and CDR2 SQIVND (reference sequence).

The chain couples TRBV19 to TRBJ2-1, with a possible D match to TRBD2 (5 bases). CDR1 is LNHDA and CDR2 is SQIVND in the germline V gene (reference sequence). This CDR3 comprises 12 residues. The V end lost 8 bases, the J end lost 4 bases, and 9 bases lay between the germline ends. The CDR3: CASYGVYNEQFF. The CDR3 nucleotides read TGTGCCAGTTACGGGGTGTACAATGAGCAGTTCTTC. Full variable domain (outside the CDR3, taken from reference TRBV19 and TRBJ2-1): DGGITQSPKYLFRKEGQNVTLSCEQNLNHDAMYWYRQDPGQGLRLIYYSQIVNDFQKGDIAEGYSVSREKKESFPLTVTSAQKNPTAFYLCASYGVYNEQFFGPGTRLTVL.

The table lists this clone with a count of one. The chain couples TRBV2 to TRBJ1-1, with D tentatively TRBD1 (5 bases). This CDR3 has 14 residues. Germline V CDR1 and CDR2: SNHLY, FYNNEI. V gave up 7 bases and J gave up 5 bases, with 17 bases separating them. The CDR3 reads CASTSTGVGTEAFF. The CDR3 nucleotides read TGTGCCAGCACCTCTACGGGGGTAGGGACTGAAGCTTTCTTT.

J is TRBJ2-7 and V is TRBV4-3, with 8 bases aligning to TRBD2. The CDR3 extends over 15 amino acids. The V and J ends lost 4 bases and 0 bases, in that order; junction bases with no gene match: 5. In germline, CDR1 is LGHNA, CDR2 YSLEER. The CDR3 sequence is CASSLARGGSYEQYF. The CDR3 DNA is TGCGCCAGCAGCCTGGCCCGGGGGGGCTCCTACGAGCAGTACTTC.

The V call is TRBV6-1, the J call TRBJ1-1; D unresolved. The germline gives CDR1 MNHNS, CDR2 SASEGT. This CDR3 is 13 amino acids long. Trimming removed 2 bases at V and 7 bases at J, with 11 bases between. The DNA for the CDR3 is TGTGCCAGCAGTGAACAGGTGGCAGTTGAAGCTTTCTTT. Its translation is CASSEQVAVEAFF.

V gene TRBV24-1 combines with J gene TRBJ2-3, with TRBD1 identical over 7 bases. Germline-derived CDR1 and CDR2 are KGHDR and SFDVKD. This CDR3 is 16 amino acids long. The V gene end was trimmed by 2 bases and the J gene end by 2 bases; junction bases not matched to a gene: 6. As DNA, the CDR3 is TGTGCCACCAGTGATTATCGGGACAGAAACACAGATACGCAGTATTTT. Encoded protein: CATSDYRDRNTDTQYF.

V usage is TRBV6-4 and J usage is TRBJ2-3; D possibly corresponds to TRBD2 (5 bases). The CDR3 length is 13 residues. Germline loops: CDR1 MRHNA, CDR2 SNTAGT. The V and J ends lost 4 bases and 2 bases respectively, with 7 bases between them. The CDR3 DNA reads TGTGCCAGCAGTGTGGACTTCACAGATACGCAGTATTTT. Translating gives CASSVDFTDTQYF.

The chain couples TRBV18 to TRBJ1-6, with D possibly being TRBD1 (6 bases). The CDR3 loop spans 14 amino acids. The V gene's germline CDR1 is KGHSH and CDR2 LQKENI. The V end was cut by 2 bases, the J end by 10 bases, with 12 bases between. CDR3 region: CASSPAGVESPLHF. The CDR3 nucleotides read TGTGCCAGCTCACCAGCAGGGGTGGAGTCACCCCTCCACTTT.

This chain uses TRBV30 with TRBJ2-3; TRBD2 matches 8 bases. V shed 0 bases and J 5 bases; nucleotides not matched to a gene: 16. The CDR3 loop spans 18 amino acids. Germline V gives CDR1 GTSNPN, CDR2 SVGIG (reference sequence). For the CDR3, the DNA is TGTGCCTGGAGTGTAGGGGGGGGGAGACTAGCGAAGGAAGATACGCAGTATTTT. As protein: CAWSVGGGRLAKEDTQYF.

This chain uses TRBV6-5 with TRBJ1-6; perhaps TRBD1 as D (5 bases). The CDR3 covers 15 residues. In germline, CDR1 is MNHEY, CDR2 SVGAGI. V was clipped by 9 bases and J by 0 bases, with 12 bases between them. The CDR3 DNA reads TGTGCCAGTGCGACAGCGAGCTCCTATAATTCACCCCTCCACTTT. Translating it yields CASATASSYNSPLHF.

The rearrangement uses TRBV10-3 and TRBJ1-1; TRBD1 might be the D (6 bases). This CDR3 comprises 15 residues. With 5 bases removed from V and 1 base from J, the gap between germline ends came to 14 bases. Germline V CDR1 and CDR2: ENHRY, SYGVKD. Written as DNA, the CDR3 is TGTGCCATCAGTTGGGGACACGTCTCGAACACTGAAGCTTTCTTT. Translating gives CAISWGHVSNTEAFF.

The chain carries TRBV6-2 or TRBV6-3 and TRBJ2-7, with 10 positions matching TRBD1. Germline CDR1 and CDR2: MNHEY and SVGEGT. The CDR3 has 16 residues. Unmatched junction bases numbered 3, after V lost 0 bases and J lost 1 base. This CDR3 is CASSYSRDRGSYEQYF. The CDR3 DNA reads TGTGCCAGCAGTTACTCCCGGGACAGGGGATCCTACGAGCAGTACTTC.

As concerns this clone: Compared with germline, one end of the junction differs, possibly owing to a read error. This chain connects TRBV4-3 to TRBJ2-2, with D perhaps TRBD2 (7 bases). The CDR3 covers 18 residues. CDR1 is LGHNA, CDR2 YSLEER, per germline. The CDR3 spells CASSSYRLGGATHRGAVF. CDR3 coding DNA: TGCGCCAGCAGCTCCTACCGCCTAGGGGGGGCGACGCACCGGGGAGCTGTTTTT.

The chain recombines TRBV6-5 with TRBJ1-3; 11 bases agree with TRBD1. Germline loops: CDR1 MNHEY, CDR2 SVGAGI. The CDR3 has 15 amino acids. Unmatched junction bases numbered 8, after V lost 6 bases and J lost 7 bases. The CDR3 reads CASRPGQGAMNTIYF. CDR3 bases: TGTGCCAGCAGACCTGGACAGGGGGCGATGAACACCATATATTTT.

The V call is TRBV3-1 (or the pseudogene TRBV3-2), the J call TRBJ2-7; 9 nucleotides align to TRBD1. Germline lookup yields CDR1 LGHDT and CDR2 YNNKEL (reference sequence). CDR3 length equals 16 residues. The V and J ends lost 1 base and 9 bases, in that order; junction bases with no gene match: 13. CDR3 region: CASSQGGTGFPFGQYF. The CDR3 DNA reads TGTGCCAGCAGCCAAGGCGGGACAGGGTTTCCCTTTGGGCAGTACTTC.

The chain uses TRBV7-3 and TRBJ1-1; 8 positions match TRBD1. Germline V gene lookup returns CDR1 SGHTA and CDR2 FQGTGA. The trim removed 5 bases at V and 6 bases at J, leaving 11 bases unmatched. The CDR3 length is 15 residues. CDR3 nucleotides: TGTGCCAGCAGCCCCAGACAGGGGCTGGCCTCTGAAGCTTTCTTT. Encoded protein: CASSPRQGLASEAFF.

V and J are TRBV7-2 and TRBJ1-5; 8 nucleotides line up with TRBD1. CDR3 size: 18 residues. In germline, CDR1 is SGHTA, CDR2 FQGNSA. J was trimmed by 0 bases and V by 3 bases; bases with no gene match: 10. The CDR3 coding sequence is TGTGCCAGCAGCTTTCGACAGGGGCCATCATATAGCAATCAGCCCCAGCATTTT. The encoded protein is CASSFRQGPSYSNQPQHF.

Of note for this clone: Compared with germline, one end of the junction differs, possibly owing to a read error. This chain uses TRBV7-7 with TRBJ2-5; D is possibly TRBD2 (6 bases). The length of the CDR3 is 13 residues. Germline-derived CDR1 and CDR2 are SSHAT and FNYEAQ (reference sequence). The CDR3 sequence is CASSLGEASTQYF. The CDR3 coding sequence is TGTGCTAGCAGCTTAGGGGAGGCATCGACCCAGTACTTC.